A single TCR beta chain is shown here with its context. Its antigen is still unknown. The sample belongs to a study of cytomegalovirus exposure and HLA in healthy donors. Study-level findings and limits: Most TCR sequences were uncommon, yet certain public TCRs appeared in many donors.

The method was immunoSEQ multiplex PCR; TCRdb's version includes in-frame clones alone and lacks a portion of them. The data contain 150,000 to 200,000 clones, approximately 96% of them seen just once; the ten biggest clones take up around 0.9%. Unmatched junction bases numbered 8, after V lost 3 bases and J lost 4 bases. There are 16 residues in the CDR3. Germline V gene sequence: CDR1 SEHNR, CDR2 FQNEAQ (reference sequence). The V gene is TRBV7-9, the J gene TRBJ1-2, with 10 bases aligning to TRBD1. Material for sequencing was PBMCs. The source is a woman aged 18-29 years in good health and CMV-seronegative. The DNA of the CDR3 is TGTGCCAGCAGCTTGGGGACAGGGGTTGGTACCTATGGCTACACCTTC. This translates into CASSLGTGVGTYGYTF. Together with reference TRBV7-9 and TRBJ1-2, the CDR3 gives the full variable domain: DTGVSQNPRHKITKRGQNVTFRCDPISEHNRLYWYRQTLGQGPEFLTYFQNEAQLEKSRLLSDRFSAERPKGSFSTLEIQRTEQGDSAMYLCASSLGTGVGTYGYTFGSGTRLTVV.